Listed here is a single T cell receptor (beta chain). Antigen: not known. This sample was included in a study of CD8+ T cells in alopecia areata. Once RNA had been extracted, it was reverse transcribed into cDNA to act as the sequencing template. TCRdb keeps only in-frame clones here, not all; method: immunoSEQ multiplex PCR. The data contain about 200,000 clones, under 40% of them singletons. Regarding the study as a whole: Tofacitinib significantly decreased scalp clonality and expanded CD8+ clones among top 100. Patients displayed less clarity in TCR sharing than mice, a finding possibly related to HLA.

The sample's treatment: oral pan-JAK inhibitor, 5-10 mg twice daily. The CDR3 covers 15 residues. Germline lookup yields CDR1 GTSNPN and CDR2 SVGIG (reference sequence). The junction had 4 bases not matched to a gene; V was cut back by 2 bases and J by 2 bases. The clonotype was recovered from a human donor with alopecia areata. V usage is TRBV30 and J usage is TRBJ2-7; 12 bases line up with TRBD2. Specimen: CD4+ T cells sorted from blood, collected between weeks 30 and 35, from a patient treated with tofacitinib. CDR3 residues: CAWSFTSGGPYEQYF. CDR3 coding DNA: TGTGCCTGGAGTTTTACTAGCGGGGGGCCCTACGAGCAGTACTTC. Looking up the rest from reference TRBV30 and TRBJ2-7 gives the full variable domain: SQTIHQWPATLVQPVGSPLSLECTVEGTSNPNLYWYRQAAGRGLQLLFYSVGIGQISSEVPQNLSASRPQDRQFILSSKKLLLSDSGFYLCAWSFTSGGPYEQYFGPGTRLTVT.